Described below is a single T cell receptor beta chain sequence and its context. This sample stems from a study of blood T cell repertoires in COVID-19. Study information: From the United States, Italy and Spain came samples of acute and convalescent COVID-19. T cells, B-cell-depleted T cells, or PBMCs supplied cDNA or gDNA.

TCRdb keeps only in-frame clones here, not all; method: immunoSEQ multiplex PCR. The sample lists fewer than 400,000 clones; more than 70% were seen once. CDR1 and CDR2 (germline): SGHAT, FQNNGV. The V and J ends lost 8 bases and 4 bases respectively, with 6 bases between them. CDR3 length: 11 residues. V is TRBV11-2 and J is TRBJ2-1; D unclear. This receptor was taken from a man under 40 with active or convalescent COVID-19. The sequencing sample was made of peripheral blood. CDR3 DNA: TGTGCCAGCCTCCTTTACAATGAGCAGTTCTTC. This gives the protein CASLLYNEQFF.